Presented here are 9 T cell receptor beta chains from one specimen sequenced in a study of neurological immune-mediated disorders. Each CDR3 protein gets one entry after TCRdb re-called the 5' RACE reads with MiXCR. The sample lists some 68,000 distinct CDR3 sequences, roughly an eighth occurring once. Stated time point: longitudinal time-point 1 (baseline). Sequencing was carried out using PBMCs. These receptors originate from a female donor with HTLV-1-associated myelopathy (HAM/TSP).

This clonotype was counted ten times or more. CDR3 sequence: CASSWDSARETQYF. The CDR3 bases are TGTGCCAGCAGCTGGGACTCCGCACGAGAGACCCAGTACTTC. The rearrangement links TRBV7-8 to TRBJ2-5, with D possibly being TRBD2 (6 bases). Germline V lookup: CDR1 SGHVS, CDR2 FQNEAQ. V shed 4 bases and J shed 4 bases, with 13 bases lying between them. This CDR3 comprises 14 residues.

This clonotype has a count of ten or more. This chain joins TRBV5-1 and TRBJ2-6; tentative D call: TRBD1 (6 bases). The CDR3 extends over 15 amino acids. Trimming took 7 bases from V and 1 from J, leaving 12 bases between them. Germline values: CDR1 SGHRS, CDR2 YFSETQ. The CDR3 reads CASGPTGSGANVLTF. The CDR3 bases are TGCGCCAGCGGTCCGACAGGTTCTGGGGCCAACGTCCTGACTTTC.

This clonotype was recorded at least ten times. The rearrangement uses TRBV5-1 and TRBJ2-3; 7 nucleotides align to TRBD1. Germline CDR1 is SGHRS and CDR2 is YFSETQ. Trimming took 4 bases from V and 3 from J; bases not matched to a gene: 11. This CDR3 has 16 residues. CDR3 amino acids: CASSPPGTATTDTQYF. As DNA, the CDR3 is TGCGCCAGCAGCCCGCCCGGGACAGCCACTACAGATACGCAGTATTTT.

This clonotype was counted at least ten times. This chain uses TRBV7-9 with TRBJ2-3; D might be TRBD1 (6 bases). The CDR3 sequence is 13 residues long. Germline V lookup: CDR1 SEHNR, CDR2 FQNEAQ (reference sequence). V dropped 7 bases and J dropped 5 bases, with 13 bases sitting between them. The chain's CDR3 is CASIQDRGDTQYF. CDR3 DNA sequence: TGTGCCAGCATTCAGGACAGAGGAGATACGCAGTATTTT.

This clonotype was found many times. The genes are TRBV24-1 and TRBJ2-7; 10 bases line up with TRBD1. The CDR3 sequence is 13 residues long. Germline loops: CDR1 KGHDR, CDR2 SFDVKD. V shed 9 bases, J shed 3 bases, and the junction held 4 bases outside the gene matches. This CDR3 reads CATSGTGVYEQYF. CDR3 coding DNA: TGTGCCACCTCCGGGACAGGGGTCTACGAGCAGTACTTC.

This clonotype came up many times. This rearrangement joins TRBV6-5 to TRBJ2-3, with D unresolved. From germline, CDR1 is MNHEY and CDR2 SVGAGI. V was pared by 0 bases and J by 0 bases, with 10 bases between. The CDR3 is 16 residues long. This CDR3 is CASSYSMATSTDTQYF. CDR3 nucleotide sequence: TGTGCCAGCAGTTACTCGATGGCAACTAGCACAGATACGCAGTATTTT.

About this clonotype itself: The junction shows a germline mismatch at one end, possibly a read error. This sequence joins TRBV12-3 or TRBV12-4 and TRBJ1-5; D might be TRBD1 (5 bases). The CDR3 runs 14 residues. DNA for the CDR3: TGTCCCAGAAGTTTACGACAGAACAATCAGCCCCAGCATTTT. Amino acids: CPRSLRQNNQPQHF.

This clonotype was seen many times. The V and J genes are TRBV12-3 or TRBV12-4 and TRBJ2-7; 11 bases fit TRBD1. Trimming cost V 4 bases and J 4 bases; bases outside gene matches: 6. The CDR3 runs to 15 residues. The chain's CDR3 is CASSSPGTGGYEQYF. CDR3 bases: TGTGCCAGCAGTTCGCCCGGGACAGGGGGATACGAGCAGTACTTC.

This clonotype has a count of ten or more. This chain uses TRBV7-3 with TRBJ2-1; tentative D call: TRBD2 (6 bases). V shed 1 base and J shed 4 bases, with 14 bases lying between them. Germline V gene data show CDR1 as SGHTA and CDR2 as FQGTGA. The CDR3 runs 16 residues. The CDR3 sequence: CASSLNFREKYNEQFF. The CDR3 region has the DNA TGTGCCAGCAGCTTAAACTTCCGGGAGAAGTACAATGAGCAGTTCTTC.